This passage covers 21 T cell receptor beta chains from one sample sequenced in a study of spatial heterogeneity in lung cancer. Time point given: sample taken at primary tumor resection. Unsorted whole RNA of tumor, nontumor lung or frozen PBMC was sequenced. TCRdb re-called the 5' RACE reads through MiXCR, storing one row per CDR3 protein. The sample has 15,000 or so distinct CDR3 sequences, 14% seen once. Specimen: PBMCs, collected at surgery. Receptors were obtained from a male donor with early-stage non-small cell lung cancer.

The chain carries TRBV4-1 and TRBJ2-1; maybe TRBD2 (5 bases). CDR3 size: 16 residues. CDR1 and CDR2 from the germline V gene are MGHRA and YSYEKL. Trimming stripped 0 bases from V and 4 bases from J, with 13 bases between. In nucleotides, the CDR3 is TGCGCCAGCAGCCAAGACCCCCAAAGCGGATACAATGAGCAGTTCTTC. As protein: CASSQDPQSGYNEQFF.

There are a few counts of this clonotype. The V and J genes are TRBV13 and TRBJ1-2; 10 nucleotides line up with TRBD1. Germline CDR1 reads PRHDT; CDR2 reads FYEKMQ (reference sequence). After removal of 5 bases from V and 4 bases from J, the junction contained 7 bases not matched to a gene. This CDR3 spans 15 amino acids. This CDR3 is CASSDDRGRGYGYTF. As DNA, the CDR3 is TGTGCCAGCAGCGACGACAGGGGGCGGGGCTATGGCTACACCTTC.

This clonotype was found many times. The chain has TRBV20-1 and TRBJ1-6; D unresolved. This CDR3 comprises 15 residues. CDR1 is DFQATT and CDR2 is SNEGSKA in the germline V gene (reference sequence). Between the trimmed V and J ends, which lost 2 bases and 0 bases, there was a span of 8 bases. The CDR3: CSARTPSSYNSPLHF. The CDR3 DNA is TGCAGTGCTAGAACCCCGAGCTCCTATAATTCACCCCTCCACTTT.

The CDR3 DNA follows: TGCAGTGCTAGAGATCAGGGGCTCCAAGAGACCCAGTACTTC. Encoded protein: CSARDQGLQETQYF. The chain couples TRBV20-1 to TRBJ2-5, with D perhaps TRBD1 (6 bases). The CDR3 extends over 14 amino acids. Between the trimmed V and J ends, which lost 0 bases and 1 base, there was a span of 9 bases. The germline V gene encodes CDR1 DFQATT and CDR2 SNEGSKA (reference sequence).

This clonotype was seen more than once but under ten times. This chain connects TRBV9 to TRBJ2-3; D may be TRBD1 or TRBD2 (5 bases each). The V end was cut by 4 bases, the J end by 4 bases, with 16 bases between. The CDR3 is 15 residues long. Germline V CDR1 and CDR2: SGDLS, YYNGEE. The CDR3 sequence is CASSTSGRGADTQYF. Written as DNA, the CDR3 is TGTGCCAGCAGCACCTCCGGTAGGGGAGCAGATACGCAGTATTTT.

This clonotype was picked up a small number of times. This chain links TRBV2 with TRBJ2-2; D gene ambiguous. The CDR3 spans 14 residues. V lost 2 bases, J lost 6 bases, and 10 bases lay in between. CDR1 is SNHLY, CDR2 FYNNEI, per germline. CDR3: CASSESELPGELFF. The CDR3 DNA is TGTGCCAGCAGTGAATCCGAGCTCCCCGGGGAGCTGTTTTTT.

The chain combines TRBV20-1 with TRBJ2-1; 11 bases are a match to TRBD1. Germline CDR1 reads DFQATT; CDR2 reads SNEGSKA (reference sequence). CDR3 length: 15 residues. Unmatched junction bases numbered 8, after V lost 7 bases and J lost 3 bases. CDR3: CSVRAGTGGYNEQFF. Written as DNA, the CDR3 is TGCAGTGTTCGCGCCGGGACAGGGGGCTACAATGAGCAGTTCTTC.

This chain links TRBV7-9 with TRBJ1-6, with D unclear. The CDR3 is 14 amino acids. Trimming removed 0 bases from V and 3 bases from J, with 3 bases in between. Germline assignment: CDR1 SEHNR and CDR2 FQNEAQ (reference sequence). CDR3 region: CASSLASYNSPLHF. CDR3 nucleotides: TGTGCCAGCAGCTTAGCCAGCTATAATTCACCCCTCCACTTT.

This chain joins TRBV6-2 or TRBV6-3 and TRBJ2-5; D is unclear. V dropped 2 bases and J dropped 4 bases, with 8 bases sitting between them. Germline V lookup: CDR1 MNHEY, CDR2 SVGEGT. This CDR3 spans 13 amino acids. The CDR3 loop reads CASSYRPGETQYF. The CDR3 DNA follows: TGTGCCAGCAGTTACAGGCCAGGAGAGACCCAGTACTTC.

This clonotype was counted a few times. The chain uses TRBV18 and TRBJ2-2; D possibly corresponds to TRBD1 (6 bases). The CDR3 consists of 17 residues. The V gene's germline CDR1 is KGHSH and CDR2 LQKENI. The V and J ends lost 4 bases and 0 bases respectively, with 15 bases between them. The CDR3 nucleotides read TGTGCCAGCTCACAACCGGGACATGGGGCGAACACCGGGGAGCTGTTTTTT. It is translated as CASSQPGHGANTGELFF.

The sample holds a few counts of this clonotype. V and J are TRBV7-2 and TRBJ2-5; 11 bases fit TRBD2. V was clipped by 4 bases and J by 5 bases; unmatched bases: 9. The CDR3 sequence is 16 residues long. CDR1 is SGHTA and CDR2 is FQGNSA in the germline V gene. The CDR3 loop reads CASSWARLAGSETQYF. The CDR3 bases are TGTGCCAGCAGCTGGGCTAGACTAGCGGGGTCGGAGACCCAGTACTTC.

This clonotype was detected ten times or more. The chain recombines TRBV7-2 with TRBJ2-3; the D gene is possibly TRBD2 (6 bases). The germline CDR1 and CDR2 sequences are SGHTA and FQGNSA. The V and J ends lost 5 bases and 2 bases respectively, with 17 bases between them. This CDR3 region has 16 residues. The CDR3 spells CASSRGLGGVTDTQYF. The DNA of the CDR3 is TGTGCCAGCAGCCGGGGACTCGGCGGGGTCACAGATACGCAGTATTTT.

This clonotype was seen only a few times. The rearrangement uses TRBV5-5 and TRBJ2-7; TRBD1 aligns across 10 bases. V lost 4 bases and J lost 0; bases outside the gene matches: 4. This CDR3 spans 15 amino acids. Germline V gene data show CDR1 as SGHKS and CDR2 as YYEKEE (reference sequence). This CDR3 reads CASSPGQGVSYEQYF. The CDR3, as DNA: TGTGCCAGCAGCCCAGGACAGGGGGTCTCCTACGAGCAGTACTTC.

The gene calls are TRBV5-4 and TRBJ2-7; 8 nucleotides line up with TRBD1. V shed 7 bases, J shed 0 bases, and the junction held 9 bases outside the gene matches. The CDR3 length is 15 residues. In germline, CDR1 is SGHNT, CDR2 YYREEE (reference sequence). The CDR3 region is CASAYGTGPSYEQYF. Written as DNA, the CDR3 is TGTGCCAGCGCCTATGGGACAGGACCCTCCTACGAGCAGTACTTC.

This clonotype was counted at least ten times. The CDR3 DNA is TGTGCCAGCAGTCACACAGGGGGTGACGACACCATATATTTT. Translating gives CASSHTGGDDTIYF. This rearrangement joins TRBV27 to TRBJ1-3; 8 bases align to TRBD1. V lost 5 bases and J lost 8; bases outside the gene matches: 8. Germline CDR1 reads MNHEY; CDR2 reads SMNVEV (reference sequence). The CDR3 runs 14 residues.

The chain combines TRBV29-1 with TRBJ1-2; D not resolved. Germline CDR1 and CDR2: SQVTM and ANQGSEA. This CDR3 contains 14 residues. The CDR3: CGAQTQKVGYGYTF. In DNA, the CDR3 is TGCGGCGCTCAGACCCAGAAGGTTGGTTATGGCTACACCTTC.

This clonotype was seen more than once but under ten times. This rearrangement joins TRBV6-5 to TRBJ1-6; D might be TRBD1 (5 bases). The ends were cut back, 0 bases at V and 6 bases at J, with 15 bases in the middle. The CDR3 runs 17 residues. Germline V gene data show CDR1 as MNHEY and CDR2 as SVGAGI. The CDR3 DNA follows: TGTGCCAGCAGTTACTCGGCGAGAGGGGACCTTAATTCACCCCTCCACTTT. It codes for CASSYSARGDLNSPLHF.

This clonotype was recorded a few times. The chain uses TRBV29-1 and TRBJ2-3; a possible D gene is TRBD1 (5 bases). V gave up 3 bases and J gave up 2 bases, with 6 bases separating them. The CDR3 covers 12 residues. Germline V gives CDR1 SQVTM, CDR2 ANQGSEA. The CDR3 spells CSVEDTTDTQYF. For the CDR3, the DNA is TGCAGCGTTGAGGACACCACAGATACGCAGTATTTT.

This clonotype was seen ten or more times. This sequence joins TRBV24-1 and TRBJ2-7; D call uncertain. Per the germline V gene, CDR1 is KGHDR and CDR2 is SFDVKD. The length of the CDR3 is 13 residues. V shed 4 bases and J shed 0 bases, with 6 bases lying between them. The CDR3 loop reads CATSDPVSYEQYF. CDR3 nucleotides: TGTGCCACCAGTGACCCAGTCTCCTACGAGCAGTACTTC.

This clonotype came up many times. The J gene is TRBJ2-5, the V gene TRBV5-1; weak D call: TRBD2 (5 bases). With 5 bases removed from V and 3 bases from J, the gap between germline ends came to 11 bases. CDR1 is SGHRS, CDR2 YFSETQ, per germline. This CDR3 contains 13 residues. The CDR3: CASRDSNEETQYF. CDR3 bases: TGCGCCAGCAGGGACTCTAACGAAGAGACCCAGTACTTC.

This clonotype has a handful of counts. Here the CDR3 DNA reads TGTGCCATCAGTGAGTCGAATGACAGGGACGAGCAGTACTTC. Protein sequence: CAISESNDRDEQYF. The chain joins TRBV10-3 to TRBJ2-7, with 7 nucleotides matching TRBD1. This CDR3 spans 14 amino acids. Germline CDR1 is ENHRY and CDR2 is SYGVKD. V lost 0 bases, J lost 5 bases, and 4 bases stayed unmatched.